This TCR beta chain was documented in a study of cytomegalovirus exposure and HLA in healthy donors. PCR amplification relied on 60 Vbeta primers (plus 13 Jbeta primers). Profiling relied on immunoSEQ multiplex PCR, and the TCRdb table lists in-frame clones only, not all of them. This sample's clone table lists about 210,000 clones. Input material: PBMCs. The source is a woman aged 25 to 45 in good health and CMV-seropositive.

The CDR3 DNA reads TGTGCCAGCAGTTTGGCGGGCGAGGGAGGGGAGCAGTACTTC. Its protein product is CASSLAGEGGEQYF. The rearrangement links TRBV27 to TRBJ2-7; TRBD2 matches 7 bases. Germline-derived CDR1 and CDR2 are MNHEY and SMNVEV (reference sequence). V dropped 3 bases and J dropped 7; count of bases not matched to a gene: 9. The CDR3 runs to 14 residues.